One TCR beta chain is described in this entry. Checkpoint therapy with ipilimumab 1 mg/kg began 14 to 28 days after transplant. Trimming removed 10 bases at V and 4 bases at J, with 13 bases between. The CDR3 loop spans 12 amino acids. Germline V lookup: CDR1 ENHRY, CDR2 SYGVKD. Libraries were prepared by immunoSEQ multiplex PCR; TCRdb keeps only in-frame clonotypes and omits some of them. The sample lists roughly 9,700 clones; about 78% were seen once. The data originate from a study of ipilimumab plus nivolumab after autologous stem cell transplantation. Study information: The DLBCL cohort had primary refractory and relapsed disease, with 18-month progression-free survival of roughly 86% and 30%.

The sample consisted of PBMCs, taken in a trial of ipilimumab plus nivolumab as post-transplant consolidation. The rearrangement joins TRBV10-3 to TRBJ2-5; D remains unclear. This TCR came from a male donor with diffuse large B-cell lymphoma. CDR3 sequence: CATSGSGETQYF. In nucleotides, the CDR3 is TGTGCCACCTCCGGTTCAGGAGAGACCCAGTACTTC.